This T cell receptor beta chain is drawn from a study of OX40 agonist ivuxolimab in advanced cancers. Turning to the study itself: Patients were dosed intravenously with ivuxolimab at 0.01 to 10 mg/kg every 2 weeks. The group had a mean age of around 60 years, ranged from about 20 to 79, and was 75% to 85% male.

The table came from immunoSEQ multiplex PCR; TCRdb's copy has only in-frame clones and leaves some out. The sample has tens of thousands of clones; around 80% are singletons. Sample: CD4+ or CD8+ T cells sorted from blood, taken in a trial of the OX40 agonist ivuxolimab. The clonotype originates from an adult with an advanced solid tumor such as melanoma, head and neck, liver or kidney cancer.

This CDR3 reads CASSRGTAGNEKLFF. CDR3 coding DNA: TGTGCCAGCAGCCGAGGGACGGCCGGAAATGAAAAACTGTTTTTT. V usage is TRBV11-2 and J usage is TRBJ1-4; perhaps TRBD1 as D (5 bases). V lost 5 bases to trimming and J lost 5 bases, with 15 bases between them. Germline V gene data show CDR1 as SGHAT and CDR2 as FQNNGV. The CDR3 sequence is 15 residues long.